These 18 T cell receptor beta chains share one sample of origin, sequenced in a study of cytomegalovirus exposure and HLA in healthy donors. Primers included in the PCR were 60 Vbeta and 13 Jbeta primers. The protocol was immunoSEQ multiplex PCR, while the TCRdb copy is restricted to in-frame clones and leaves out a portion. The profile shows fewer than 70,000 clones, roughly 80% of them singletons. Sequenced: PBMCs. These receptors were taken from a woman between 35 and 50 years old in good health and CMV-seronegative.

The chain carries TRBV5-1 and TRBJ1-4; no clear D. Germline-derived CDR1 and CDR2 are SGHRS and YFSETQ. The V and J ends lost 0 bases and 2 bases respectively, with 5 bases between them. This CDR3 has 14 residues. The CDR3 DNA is TGCGCCAGCAGCTTGGAGAGGACTAATGAAAAACTGTTTTTT. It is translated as CASSLERTNEKLFF.

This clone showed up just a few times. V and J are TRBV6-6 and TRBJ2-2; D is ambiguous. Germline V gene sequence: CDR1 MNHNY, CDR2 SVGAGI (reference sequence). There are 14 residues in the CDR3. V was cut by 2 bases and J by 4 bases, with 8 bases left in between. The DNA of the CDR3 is TGTGCCAGCAGTTACCAAACATTCACCGGGGAGCTGTTTTTT. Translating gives CASSYQTFTGELFF.

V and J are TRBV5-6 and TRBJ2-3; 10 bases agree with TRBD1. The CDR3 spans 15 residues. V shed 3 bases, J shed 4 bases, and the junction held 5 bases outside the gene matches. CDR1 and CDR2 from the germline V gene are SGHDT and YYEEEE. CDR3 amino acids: CASSSRDRGPDTQYF. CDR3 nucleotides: TGTGCCAGCAGCTCCCGGGACAGGGGCCCAGATACGCAGTATTTT.

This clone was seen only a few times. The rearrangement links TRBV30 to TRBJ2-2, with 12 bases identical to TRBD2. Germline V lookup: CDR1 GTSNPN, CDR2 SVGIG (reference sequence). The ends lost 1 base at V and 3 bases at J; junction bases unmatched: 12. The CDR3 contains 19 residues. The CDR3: CAWSGRTSGEVRDTGELFF. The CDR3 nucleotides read TGTGCCTGGAGTGGCCGGACTAGCGGGGAGGTTAGGGACACCGGGGAGCTGTTTTTT.

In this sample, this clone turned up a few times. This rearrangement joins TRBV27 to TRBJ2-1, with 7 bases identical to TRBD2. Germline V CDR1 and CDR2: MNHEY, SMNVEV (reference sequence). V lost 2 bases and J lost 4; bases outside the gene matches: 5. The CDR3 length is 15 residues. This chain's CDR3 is CASSLMGLRYNEQFF. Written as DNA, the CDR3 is TGTGCCAGCAGTTTAATGGGACTACGATACAATGAGCAGTTCTTC.

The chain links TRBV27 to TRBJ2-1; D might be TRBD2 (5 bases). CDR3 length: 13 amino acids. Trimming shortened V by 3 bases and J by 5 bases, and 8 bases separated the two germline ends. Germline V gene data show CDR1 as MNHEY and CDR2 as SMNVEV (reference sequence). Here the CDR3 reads CASSFAGDNEQFF. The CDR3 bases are TGTGCCAGCAGTTTTGCGGGCGACAATGAGCAGTTCTTC.

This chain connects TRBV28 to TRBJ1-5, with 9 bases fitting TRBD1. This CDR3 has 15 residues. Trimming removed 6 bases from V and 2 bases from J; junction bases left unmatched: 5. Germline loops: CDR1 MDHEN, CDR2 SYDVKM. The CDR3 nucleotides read TGTGCCAGCAGGGACAGGGGCCGGGGCAATCAGCCCCAGCATTTT. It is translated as CASRDRGRGNQPQHF.

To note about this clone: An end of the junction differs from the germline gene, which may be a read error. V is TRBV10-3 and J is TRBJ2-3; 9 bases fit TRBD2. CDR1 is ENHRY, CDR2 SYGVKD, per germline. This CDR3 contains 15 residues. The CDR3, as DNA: TGTGCCATCAGCAGCTTCGGGACTAGCAGAGATACGCAGTATTTT. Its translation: CAISSFGTSRDTQYF.

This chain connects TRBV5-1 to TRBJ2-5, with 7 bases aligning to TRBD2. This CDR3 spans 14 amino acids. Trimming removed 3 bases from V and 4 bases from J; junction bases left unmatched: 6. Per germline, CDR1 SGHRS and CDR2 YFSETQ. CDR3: CASSSGGSAETQYF. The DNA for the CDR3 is TGCGCCAGCAGCTCGGGAGGCAGCGCAGAGACCCAGTACTTC.

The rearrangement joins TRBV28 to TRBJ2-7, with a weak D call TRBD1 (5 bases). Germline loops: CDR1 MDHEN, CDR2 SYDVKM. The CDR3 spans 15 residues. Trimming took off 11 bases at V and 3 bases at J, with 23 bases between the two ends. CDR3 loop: CAPQGPAVLRYEQYF. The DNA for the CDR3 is TGTGCCCCCCAGGGCCCCGCCGTTCTTCGCTACGAGCAGTACTTC.

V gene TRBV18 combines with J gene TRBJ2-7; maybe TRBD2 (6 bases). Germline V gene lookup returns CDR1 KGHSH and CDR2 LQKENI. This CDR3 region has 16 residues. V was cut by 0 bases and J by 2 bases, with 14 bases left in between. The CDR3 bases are TGTGCCAGCTCACCACCGACTGGTCCGGGAGCCTACGAGCAGTACTTC. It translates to CASSPPTGPGAYEQYF. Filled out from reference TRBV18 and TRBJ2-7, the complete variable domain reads NAGVMQNPRHLVRRRGQEARLRCSPMKGHSHVYWYRQLPEEGLKFMVYLQKENIIDESGMPKERFSAEFPKEGPSILRIQQVVRGDSAAYFCASSPPTGPGAYEQYFGPGTRLTVT.

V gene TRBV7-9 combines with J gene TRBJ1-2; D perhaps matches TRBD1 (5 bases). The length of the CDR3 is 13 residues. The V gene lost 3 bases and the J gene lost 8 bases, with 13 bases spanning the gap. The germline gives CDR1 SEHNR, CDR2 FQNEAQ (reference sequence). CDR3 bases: TGTGCCAGCAGCTTTGGGCAGGGTCGGGGCTACACCTTC. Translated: CASSFGQGRGYTF.

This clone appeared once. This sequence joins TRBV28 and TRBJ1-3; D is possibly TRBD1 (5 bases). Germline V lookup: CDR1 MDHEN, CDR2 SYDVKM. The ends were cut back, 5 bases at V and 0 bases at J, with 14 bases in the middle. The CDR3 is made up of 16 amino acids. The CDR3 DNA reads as TGTGCCAGCAGTAACCCGGGACTGAACTCTGGAAACACCATATATTTT. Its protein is CASSNPGLNSGNTIYF.

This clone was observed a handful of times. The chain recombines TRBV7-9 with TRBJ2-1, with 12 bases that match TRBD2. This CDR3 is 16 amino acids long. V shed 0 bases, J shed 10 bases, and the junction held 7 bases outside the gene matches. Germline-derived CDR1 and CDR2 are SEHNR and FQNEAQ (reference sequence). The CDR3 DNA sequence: TGTGCCAGCAGCTTAGCCAAGACTAGCGGGAGCGGCGAGCAGTTCTTC. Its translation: CASSLAKTSGSGEQFF.

The CDR3 bases are TGCGCCAGCAGCCAAGATCTTCGGTCTAGCGGGAGTAAAGAGACCCAGTACTTC. The encoded protein is CASSQDLRSSGSKETQYF. The chain links TRBV4-1 to TRBJ2-5, with 10 positions matching TRBD2. This CDR3 is 18 amino acids long. Germline-derived CDR1 and CDR2 are MGHRA and YSYEKL. The V segment lost 0 bases and the J segment 3 bases; nucleotides outside the gene matches: 10.

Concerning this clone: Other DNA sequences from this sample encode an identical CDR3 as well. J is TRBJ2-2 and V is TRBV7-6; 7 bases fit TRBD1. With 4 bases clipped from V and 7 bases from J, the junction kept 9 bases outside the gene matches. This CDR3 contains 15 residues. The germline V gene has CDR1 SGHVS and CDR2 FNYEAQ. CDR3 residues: CASSSGGPLVGELFF. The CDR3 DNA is TGTGCCAGCAGCTCAGGGGGACCCCTCGTCGGGGAGCTGTTTTTT.

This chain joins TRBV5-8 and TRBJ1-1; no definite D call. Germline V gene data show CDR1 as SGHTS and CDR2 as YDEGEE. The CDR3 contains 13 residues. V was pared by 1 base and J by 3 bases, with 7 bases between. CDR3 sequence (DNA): TGTGCCAGCAGCTTGATCGGGGACACTGAAGCTTTCTTT. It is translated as CASSLIGDTEAFF.

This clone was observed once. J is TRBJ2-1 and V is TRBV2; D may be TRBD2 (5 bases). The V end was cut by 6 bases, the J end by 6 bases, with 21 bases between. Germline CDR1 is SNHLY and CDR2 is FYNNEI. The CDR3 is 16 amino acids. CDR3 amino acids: CASRVPGGAESNEQFF. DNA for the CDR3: TGTGCCAGCAGAGTCCCTGGAGGAGCGGAGAGCAATGAGCAGTTCTTC.